These T cell receptor beta chains were read from a single sample in a study of shared clonotypes between healthy human individuals. The repertoire was sequenced with immunoSEQ multiplex PCR; TCRdb's copy has only in-frame clones and lacks some. The table lists approximately 2.5 million clones, 93% of them singletons. Material: naive CD4+ T cells from PBMCs. These receptors were taken from a man younger than 35 in good health. Some clones in this sample may be carry-over from other donors' samples. Both conserved end residues are part of each CDR3. A D gene is named only where the DNA matches it firmly. Size values are once, few and many counts, or a class for expanded clones, and some rows have none.

D gene	clone size	V gene	CDR3 length	J gene	CDR3 protein	CDR3 DNA
NA	NA	TRBV7-3	15	TRBJ2-1	CASSRESSSGNEQFF	TGTGCCAGCAGCCGGGAGAGCTCCTCCGGAAATGAGCAGTTCTTC
NA	NA	TRBV19	15	TRBJ2-5	CASSSRDTRRETQYF	TGTGCCAGTAGTAGCCGAGACACCCGTCGGGAGACCCAGTACTTC
TRBD2	NA	TRBV28	14	TRBJ2-7	CASRSSGRLYEQYF	TGTGCCAGCAGAAGTAGCGGGAGGCTCTACGAGCAGTACTTC
NA	once	TRBV15	15	TRBJ2-7	CATSREGGGLYEQYF	TGTGCCACCAGCAGAGAAGGGGGAGGCCTCTACGAGCAGTACTTC
NA	NA	TRBV6-6	12	TRBJ2-3	CASSVRGDTQYF	TGTGCCAGCAGTGTAAGGGGAGATACGCAGTATTTT
TRBD1	NA	TRBV7-3	13	TRBJ2-7	CASSTGAGNGQYF	TGTGCCAGCAGCACAGGGGCGGGTAACGGGCAGTACTTC
TRBD2	once	TRBV7-9	15	TRBJ2-3	CASSLAGAIADTQYF	TGTGCCAGCAGTCTAGCGGGAGCGATAGCAGATACGCAGTATTTT
TRBD2	once	TRBV28	14	TRBJ2-1	CASTSSGSLNEQFF	TGTGCCAGCACCTCTAGCGGGAGTCTCAATGAGCAGTTCTTC
TRBD1	NA	TRBV5-1	15	TRBJ1-2	CASSPQGGAPEGYTF	TGCGCCAGCAGCCCCCAGGGGGGGGCTCCGGAGGGCTACACCTTC
TRBD2	NA	TRBV9	14	TRBJ2-1	CASSVSGGNNEQFF	TGTGCCAGCAGCGTGAGCGGGGGAAACAATGAGCAGTTCTTC
NA	once	TRBV15	15	TRBJ1-2	CATSRDHLGGYGYTF	TGTGCCACCAGCAGAGATCATCTGGGTGGGTATGGCTACACCTTC
NA	NA	TRBV7-9	13	TRBJ2-3	CAVSARVTDTQYF	TGTGCCGTCTCAGCGAGGGTCACAGATACGCAGTATTTT
NA	once	TRBV11-2	15	TRBJ2-7	CASSSPRGTSYEQYF	TGTGCCAGCAGCTCCCCCCGTGGGACCTCCTACGAGCAGTACTTC
NA	NA	TRBV4-3	13	TRBJ1-2	CASSQEQGRGYTF	TGCGCCAGCAGCCAAGAACAGGGTCGTGGCTACACCTTC
NA	NA	TRBV5-1	14	TRBJ2-5	CASSLAAGQETQYF	TGCGCCAGCAGCTTGGCGGCAGGCCAAGAGACCCAGTACTTC
TRBD1	NA	TRBV28	16	TRBJ2-5	CASSPTGTGKQETQYF	TGTGCCAGCAGCCCTACCGGGACAGGCAAGCAAGAGACCCAGTACTTC
TRBD2	NA	TRBV5-1	15	TRBJ2-1	CASSWLAGGPVEQFF	TGCGCCAGCAGCTGGCTAGCGGGAGGGCCGGTTGAGCAGTTCTTC
NA	NA	TRBV29-1	13	TRBJ1-1	CSVAGLLNTEAFF	TGCAGCGTGGCGGGACTGCTGAACACTGAAGCTTTCTTT
NA	NA	TRBV28	14	TRBJ2-1	CASSDSSSYNEQFF	TGTGCCAGCAGTGACAGCAGCTCCTACAATGAGCAGTTCTTC
NA	NA	TRBV5-4	13	TRBJ1-5	CASSQGIGQPQHF	TGTGCCAGCAGTCAGGGGATAGGTCAGCCCCAGCATTTT
NA	NA	TRBV5-4	14	TRBJ2-3	CASSPAGTPDTQYF	TGTGCCAGCAGCCCCGCTGGGACTCCAGATACGCAGTATTTT
NA	NA	TRBV28	15	TRBJ1-2	CASSPGARPNYGYTF	TGTGCCAGCAGCCCCGGTGCGCGGCCCAACTATGGCTACACCTTC
NA	NA	TRBV5-4	18	TRBJ2-6	CASSPTLLEESGANVLTF	TGTGCCAGCAGCCCCACACTCCTGGAGGAGTCTGGGGCCAACGTCCTGACTTTC
NA	NA	TRBV30	19	TRBJ1-6	CAWSGLKSGPSSYNSPLHF	TGTGCCTGGAGTGGTCTTAAATCTGGCCCCAGCTCCTATAATTCACCCCTCCACTTT
NA	NA	TRBV11-2	15	TRBJ2-1	CASSFRGRRRDEQFF	TGTGCCAGCAGCTTTAGGGGCCGGAGACGTGATGAGCAGTTCTTC
NA	NA	TRBV9	13	TRBJ2-1	CASSVVLGNEQFF	TGTGCCAGCAGCGTAGTGTTAGGCAATGAGCAGTTCTTC